The rows below give T cell receptor beta chains drawn from one sample of a study of molecular identifiers for immune sequencing clone quantification. Each CDR3 protein is one row after TCRdb ran MiXCR on the PCR reads. Of about 640,000 distinct CDR3 sequences in the sample, about 20% were seen once. Sequencing was performed on naive CD8+ T cells from blood, with Jurkat cell RNA spiked in. The receptors here all came from a human donor in good health. Some libraries in this study had Jurkat cell RNA spiked in. Each CDR3 is given with its conserved first and last residue. The D gene is left open where the match is weak. For some rows the clone size is stated as once, few or many, or as a class when expanded; others skip it.

few,.,TRBJ2-7,TRBV4-1,CASSQQGNYEQYF,TGCGCCAGCAGCCAACAGGGGAACTACGAGCAGTACTTC
many,.,TRBJ1-5,TRBV30,CAWSVRGVGNQPQHF,TGTGCCTGGAGTGTACGGGGGGTTGGCAATCAGCCCCAGCATTTT
.,.,TRBJ1-2,TRBV6-5,CASSQNRADYGYTF,TGTGCCAGCAGTCAGAACAGGGCGGACTATGGCTACACCTTC
.,.,TRBJ1-2,TRBV12-3/TRBV12-4,CASRGPNYGYTF,TGTGCCAGCAGGGGACCGAACTATGGCTACACCTTC
.,.,TRBJ2-2,TRBV4-2,CASSRSLGDTGELFF,TGTGCCAGCAGCCGATCTTTAGGGGATACCGGGGAGCTGTTTTTT
many,TRBD1,TRBJ1-4,TRBV4-3,CASSQEHISRGREKLFF,TGCGCCAGCAGCCAAGAGCATATTTCTAGGGGGCGTGAAAAACTGTTTTTT
.,.,TRBJ2-1,TRBV24-1,CAASDSNRARNEQFF,TGTGCCGCCAGTGATTCGAACAGGGCTAGGAATGAGCAGTTCTTC
.,TRBD2,TRBJ2-5,TRBV6-5,CASSPSGGGRETQYF,TGTGCCAGTTCACCCTCGGGGGGAGGCCGGGAGACCCAGTACTTC
.,.,TRBJ2-3,TRBV30,CAWTVGAGTDTQYF,TGTGCCTGGACCGTGGGGGCTGGCACAGATACGCAGTATTTT
many,.,TRBJ1-1,TRBV20-1,CSARNPGHSPQMNTEAFF,TGCAGTGCTAGAAATCCGGGACACTCGCCCCAAATGAACACTGAAGCTTTCTTT
.,.,TRBJ2-2,TRBV19,CASSIKVIGSRSDTGELFF,TGTGCCAGTAGTATAAAGGTCATAGGGAGCAGATCGGACACCGGGGAGCTGTTTTTT
few,.,TRBJ2-7,TRBV30,CAWDYGASYEQYF,TGTGCCTGGGATTATGGGGCCTCCTACGAGCAGTACTTC
few,.,TRBJ1-5,TRBV15,CATSRVGDYQPQHF,TGTGCCACCAGCAGAGTTGGGGACTATCAGCCCCAGCATTTT
many,.,TRBJ1-1,TRBV6-5,CASTRVPNTEAFF,TGTGCCAGCACAAGGGTTCCGAACACTGAAGCTTTCTTT
many,.,TRBJ2-7,TRBV7-6,CASSLEGGFGYEQYF,TGTGCCAGCAGCTTAGAGGGCGGATTCGGGTACGAGCAGTACTTC
.,TRBD2,TRBJ2-5,TRBV30,CAWTSGQETQYF,TGTGCCTGGACTAGCGGACAAGAGACCCAGTACTTC
many,.,TRBJ1-1,TRBV29-1,CSVEGEGKAFF,TGCAGCGTTGAAGGTGAAGGTAAAGCTTTCTTT
many,.,TRBJ1-1,TRBV2,CASGERMNTEAFF,TGTGCCAGCGGGGAGAGAATGAACACTGAAGCTTTCTTT
many,.,TRBJ2-3,TRBV7-2,CASSIDGGRGDTQYF,TGTGCCAGCAGCATAGATGGTGGGAGAGGAGATACGCAGTATTTT
.,.,TRBJ1-4,TRBV7-9,CASSPKQGATNEKLFF,TGTGCCAGCAGCCCAAAACAGGGTGCAACTAATGAAAAACTGTTTTTT
.,.,TRBJ2-2,TRBV7-9,CASSFPGDYTGELFF,TGTGCCAGCAGCTTTCCCGGGGATTACACCGGGGAGCTGTTTTTT
many,TRBD1,TRBJ2-7,TRBV7-6,CASSLAAGGDEQYF,TGTGCCAGCAGCTTAGCGGCAGGGGGTGACGAGCAGTACTTC
few,.,TRBJ1-1,TRBV19,CASSSLSEAFF,TGTGCCAGTAGTAGTTTAAGTGAAGCTTTCTTT
.,.,TRBJ1-5,TRBV20-1,CSARNREGYSNQPQHF,TGCAGTGCCCGGAACCGAGAGGGGTATAGCAATCAGCCCCAGCATTTT
many,TRBD1,TRBJ2-3,TRBV5-1,CASSLRGTGGYGIGTDTQYF,TGCGCCAGCAGCTTGAGAGGGACAGGGGGCTACGGAATCGGCACAGATACGCAGTATTTT
many,.,TRBJ2-5,TRBV4-3,CASSQDGAHETQYF,TGCGCCAGCAGCCAAGATGGGGCCCATGAGACCCAGTACTTC
many,.,TRBJ2-7,TRBV5-1,CASSLGLEFLYEQYF,TGCGCCAGCAGCTTGGGACTAGAATTTCTCTACGAGCAGTACTTC
many,TRBD2,TRBJ2-3,TRBV2,CASRGLAGQDSISTDTQYF,TGTGCCAGCAGGGGACTAGCGGGACAAGATTCGATCAGCACAGATACGCAGTATTTT
many,.,TRBJ1-4,TRBV7-9,CASSPGLGGTNEKLFF,TGTGCCAGCAGCCCCGGTCTCGGAGGAACTAATGAAAAACTGTTTTTT
many,.,TRBJ1-1,TRBV5-4,CASSLERTVNTEAFF,TGTGCCAGCAGCTTGGAAAGGACAGTGAACACTGAAGCTTTCTTT
many,TRBD1,TRBJ1-1,TRBV27,CASSGTGGLTEAFF,TGTGCCAGCAGTGGGACAGGGGGCCTCACTGAAGCTTTCTTT
.,.,TRBJ2-1,TRBV2,CASEGMRDEQFF,TGTGCCAGCGAAGGGATGAGAGATGAGCAGTTCTTC
many,.,TRBJ2-7,TRBV6-2/TRBV6-3,CASSYPGIQGGGYEQYF,TGTGCCAGCAGTTACCCGGGAATCCAGGGTGGAGGCTACGAGCAGTACTTC
.,TRBD2,TRBJ2-2,TRBV5-4,CASSTLMTSGDTGELFF,TGTGCCAGCAGTACCCTGATGACTAGCGGGGACACCGGGGAGCTGTTTTTT
few,.,TRBJ1-3,TRBV5-1,CASSLGPGTGNTIYF,TGCGCCAGCAGCTTGGGCCCAGGCACTGGAAACACCATATATTTT
many,.,TRBJ2-5,TRBV30,CAWSRDSEETQYF,TGTGCCTGGAGTCGAGACAGTGAAGAGACCCAGTACTTC
.,TRBD2,TRBJ2-7,TRBV13,CASSLGPGTSDYEQYF,TGTGCCAGCAGCTTGGGGCCGGGGACTAGCGACTACGAGCAGTACTTC
.,TRBD2,TRBJ2-7,TRBV27,CASSQSGTSGSYYEQYF,TGTGCCAGCAGCCAAAGTGGGACTAGCGGGAGTTACTACGAGCAGTACTTC
few,TRBD1,TRBJ2-7,TRBV4-3,CASSQGTGITYEQYF,TGCGCCAGCAGCCAAGGGACAGGGATTACCTACGAGCAGTACTTC
.,TRBD1,TRBJ1-2,TRBV27,CASSLWGQGAVYGYTF,TGTGCCAGCAGTTTATGGGGACAGGGGGCTGTCTATGGCTACACCTTC
many,.,TRBJ2-7,TRBV10-3,CAISENSAESDEQYF,TGTGCCATCAGTGAGAATTCAGCGGAATCCGACGAGCAGTACTTC
.,TRBD2,TRBJ2-2,TRBV3-1,CASSQRRGLAGNTGELFF,TGTGCCAGCAGCCAACGGAGGGGACTAGCGGGGAACACCGGGGAGCTGTTTTTT
few,.,TRBJ2-7,TRBV14,CASSQELQGFTGYEQYF,TGTGCCAGCAGCCAAGAGTTGCAGGGCTTTACGGGGTACGAGCAGTACTTC
few,.,TRBJ1-1,TRBV6-2/TRBV6-3,CASSYSGNTEASF,TGTGCCAGCAGTTATTCGGGGAACACTGAAGCTTCCTTT
many,.,TRBJ1-1,TRBV5-1,CASSLSGIGTEAFF,TGCGCCAGCTCCCTCTCAGGGATAGGTACTGAAGCTTTCTTT
few,.,TRBJ2-5,TRBV7-6,CASSFLGSPQETQYF,TGTGCCAGCAGCTTCCTTGGCTCCCCCCAAGAGACCCAGTACTTC
many,TRBD2,TRBJ2-3,TRBV4-3,CASSQTLAGLADTQYF,TGCGCCAGCAGCCAAACGCTAGCGGGATTAGCAGATACGCAGTATTTT
many,.,TRBJ1-2,TRBV6-2/TRBV6-3,CASSLRTPYGYTF,TGTGCCAGCAGTTTACGGACACCTTATGGCTACACCTTC